The clone carrying this TCR beta chain was found a few times. Antigen: not known. Stated time point: newly diagnosed GD, antithyroid drugs for less than 3 months. RNA isolated from PBMCs was used to make the TCR library. This entry comes from a study of regulatory T cells in long-lasting Graves disease. Findings of the study overall: TRBV28, TRBJ1-2 and TRBJ2-5 were favored in persistent disease. Few sampled subjects may have lowered accuracy.

Libraries of TCR beta came from iRepertoire HTBI primers plus Arm-PCR of CDR3 regions. Using its own MiXCR run on the multiplex PCR reads, TCRdb lists one record per CDR3 protein. The sample consists of hundreds of thousands of distinct CDR3 sequences, approximately 15% of them appearing once. CDR1 is LGHDT, CDR2 YNNKEL, per germline (reference sequence). This CDR3 spans 15 amino acids. The ends were cut back, 3 bases at V and 3 bases at J, with 12 bases in the middle. This sample also belongs to another study, concerning T cells in Graves' hyperthyroidism and ophthalmopathy. That paper adds: Appearing also in blood were most of the thyroid clonotypes expanded above 0.001. Separation of ophthalmopathy from stable hyperthyroidism was achieved by a 13 V-J model.

The input for sequencing was peripheral blood mononuclear cells (PBMCs), taken at new diagnosis, from a patient treated with antithyroid drugs. The origin of this receptor is a woman aged 25 to 39 with Graves disease. This sequence joins TRBV3-1 and TRBJ1-3; weak D call: TRBD1 (6 bases). DNA of the CDR3: TGTGCCAGCAGCCAGACGACAGGCTATGGAAACACCATATATTTT. Amino acid sequence: CASSQTTGYGNTIYF.